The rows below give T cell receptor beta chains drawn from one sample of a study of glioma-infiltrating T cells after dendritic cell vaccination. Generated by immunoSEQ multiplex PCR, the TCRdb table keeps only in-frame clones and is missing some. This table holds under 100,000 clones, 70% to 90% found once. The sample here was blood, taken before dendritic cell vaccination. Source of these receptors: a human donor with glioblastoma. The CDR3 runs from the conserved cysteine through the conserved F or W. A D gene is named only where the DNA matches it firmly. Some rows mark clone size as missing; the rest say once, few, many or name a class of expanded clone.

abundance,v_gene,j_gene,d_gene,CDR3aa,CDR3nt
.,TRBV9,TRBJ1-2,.,CASSVVPGALRNGYTF,TGTGCCAGCAGCGTAGTACCAGGGGCGTTAAGGAATGGCTACACCTTC
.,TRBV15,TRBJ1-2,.,CATSSPDSLYGYTF,TGTGCCACCAGCAGTCCCGACTCTCTGTATGGCTACACCTTC
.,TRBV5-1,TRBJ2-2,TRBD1,CASSLVYGQGNTGELFF,TGCGCCAGCAGCTTGGTATACGGACAGGGGAACACCGGGGAGCTGTTTTTT
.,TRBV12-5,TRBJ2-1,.,CASGLGGGENEQFF,TGTGCTAGTGGTTTGGGGGGCGGGGAGAATGAGCAGTTCTTC
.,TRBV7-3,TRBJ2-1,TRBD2,CASSSQSRGVGTNEQFF,TGTGCCAGCAGCTCGCAAAGCCGGGGGGTCGGAACAAATGAGCAGTTCTTC
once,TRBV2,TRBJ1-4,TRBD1,CASSLDREINEKLFF,TGTGCCAGCAGTTTGGACAGGGAGATTAATGAAAAACTGTTTTTT
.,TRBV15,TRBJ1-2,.,CATSGGAPNYGYTF,TGTGCCACCAGCGGCGGGGCTCCTAACTATGGCTACACCTTC
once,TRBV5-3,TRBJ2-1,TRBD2,CARSLDLAGRADEQFF,TGTGCCAGAAGCTTGGACCTAGCGGGGCGGGCAGATGAGCAGTTCTTC
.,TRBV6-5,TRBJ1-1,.,CASSARGNTEAFF,TGTGCCAGCAGTGCGAGAGGGAACACTGAAGCTTTCTTT
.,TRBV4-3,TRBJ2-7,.,CASSLSGHSAYEQYF,TGCGCCAGCAGTCTTTCGGGACACTCTGCCTACGAGCAGTACTTC
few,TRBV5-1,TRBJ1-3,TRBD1,CASSYDRGQGNTIYF,TGCGCCAGCAGCTACGACAGGGGACAAGGAAACACCATATATTTT
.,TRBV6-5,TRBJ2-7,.,CASAERHEQYF,TGTGCCAGCGCGGAGCGCCACGAGCAGTACTTC
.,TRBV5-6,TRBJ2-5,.,CASSFGGGWQETQYF,TGTGCCAGCAGTTTCGGGGGAGGATGGCAAGAGACCCAGTACTTC